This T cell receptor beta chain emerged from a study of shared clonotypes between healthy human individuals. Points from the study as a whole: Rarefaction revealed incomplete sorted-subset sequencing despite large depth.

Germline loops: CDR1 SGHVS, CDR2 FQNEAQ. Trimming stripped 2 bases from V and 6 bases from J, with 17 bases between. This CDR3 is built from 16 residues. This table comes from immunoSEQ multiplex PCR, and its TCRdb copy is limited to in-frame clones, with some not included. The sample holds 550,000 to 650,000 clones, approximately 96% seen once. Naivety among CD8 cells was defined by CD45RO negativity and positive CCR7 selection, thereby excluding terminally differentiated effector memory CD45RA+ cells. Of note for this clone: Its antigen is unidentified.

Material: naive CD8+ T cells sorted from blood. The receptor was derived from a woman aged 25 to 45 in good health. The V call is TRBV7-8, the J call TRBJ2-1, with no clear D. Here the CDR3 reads CASSLFIGRAGNEQFF. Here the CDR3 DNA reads TGTGCCAGCAGCTTATTTATTGGTAGGGCCGGCAATGAGCAGTTCTTC.